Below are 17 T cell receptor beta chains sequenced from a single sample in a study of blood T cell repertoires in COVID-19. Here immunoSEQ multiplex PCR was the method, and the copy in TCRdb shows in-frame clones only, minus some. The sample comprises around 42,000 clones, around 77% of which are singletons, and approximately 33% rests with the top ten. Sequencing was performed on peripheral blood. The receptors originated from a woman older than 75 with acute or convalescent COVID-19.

Here the CDR3 reads CASSRTSGRNEQFF. CDR3 DNA: TGTGCCAGCAGTCGGACTAGCGGGAGAAATGAGCAGTTCTTC. V and J are TRBV14 and TRBJ2-1; 13 bases line up with TRBD2. The CDR3 totals 14 residues. Germline V gene sequence: CDR1 SGHDN, CDR2 FVKESK. The trim removed 6 bases at V and 7 bases at J, leaving 3 bases unmatched.

CDR3 DNA: TGTGCCAGCAGTTTATGGGGCCACAATGAGCAGTTCTTC. It encodes CASSLWGHNEQFF. The genes are TRBV27 and TRBJ2-1, with D perhaps TRBD1 (5 bases). Deletions cut 1 base from V and 5 bases from J, with 6 bases between. The CDR3 is 13 amino acids. Germline values: CDR1 MNHEY, CDR2 SMNVEV (reference sequence).

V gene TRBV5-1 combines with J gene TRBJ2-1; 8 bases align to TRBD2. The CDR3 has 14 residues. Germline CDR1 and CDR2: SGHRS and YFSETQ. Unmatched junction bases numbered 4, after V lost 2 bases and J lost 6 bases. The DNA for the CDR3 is TGCGCCAGCAGCTTAGCGGGAGCGCCCAATGAGCAGTTCTTC. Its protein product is CASSLAGAPNEQFF. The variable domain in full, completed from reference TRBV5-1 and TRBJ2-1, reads KAGVTQTPRYLIKTRGQQVTLSCSPISGHRSVSWYQQTPGQGLQFLFEYFSETQRNKGNFPGRFSGRQFSNSRSEMNVSTLELGDSALYLCASSLAGAPNEQFFGPGTRLTVL.

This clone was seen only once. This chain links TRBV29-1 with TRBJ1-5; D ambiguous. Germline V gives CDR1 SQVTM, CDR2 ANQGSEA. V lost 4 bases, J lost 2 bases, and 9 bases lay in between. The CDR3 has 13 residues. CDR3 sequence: CSVASQGNQPQHF. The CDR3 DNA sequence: TGCAGCGTTGCGTCTCAGGGCAATCAGCCCCAGCATTTT.

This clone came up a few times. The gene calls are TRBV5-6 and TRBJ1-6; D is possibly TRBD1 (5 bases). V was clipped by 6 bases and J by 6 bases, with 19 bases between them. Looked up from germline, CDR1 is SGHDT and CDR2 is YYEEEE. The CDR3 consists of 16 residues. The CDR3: CASMGSRARLNSPLHF. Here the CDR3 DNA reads TGTGCCAGCATGGGCTCCAGGGCACGCCTTAATTCACCCCTCCACTTT.

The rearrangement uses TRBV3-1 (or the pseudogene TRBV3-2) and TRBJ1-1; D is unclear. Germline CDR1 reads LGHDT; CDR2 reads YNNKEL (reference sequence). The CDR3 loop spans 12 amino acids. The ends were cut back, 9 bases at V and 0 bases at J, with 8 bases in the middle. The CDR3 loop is CASRSMNTEAFF. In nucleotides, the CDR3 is TGTGCCAGTCGCAGTATGAACACTGAAGCTTTCTTT.

CDR3 residues: CASSPLSGYEQYF. CDR3 coding DNA: TGTGCCAGCTCACCTCTATCGGGTTACGAGCAGTACTTC. V usage is TRBV18 and J usage is TRBJ2-7; D unclear. Per the germline V gene, CDR1 is KGHSH and CDR2 is LQKENI. The V end lost 3 bases, the J end lost 4 bases, and 10 bases lay between the germline ends. The CDR3 has 13 amino acids.

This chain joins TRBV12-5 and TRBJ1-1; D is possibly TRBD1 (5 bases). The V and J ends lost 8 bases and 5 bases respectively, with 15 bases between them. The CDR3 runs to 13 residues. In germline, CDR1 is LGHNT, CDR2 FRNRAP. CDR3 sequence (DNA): TGTGCTAGTCATACCTGGGGGGGAACTGAAGCTTTCTTT. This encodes CASHTWGGTEAFF. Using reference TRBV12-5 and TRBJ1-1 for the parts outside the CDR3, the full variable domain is DARVTQTPRHKVTEMGQEVTMRCQPILGHNTVFWYRQTMMQGLELLAYFRNRAPLDDSGMPKDRFSAEMPDATLATLKIQPSEPRDSAVYFCASHTWGGTEAFFGQGTRLTVV.

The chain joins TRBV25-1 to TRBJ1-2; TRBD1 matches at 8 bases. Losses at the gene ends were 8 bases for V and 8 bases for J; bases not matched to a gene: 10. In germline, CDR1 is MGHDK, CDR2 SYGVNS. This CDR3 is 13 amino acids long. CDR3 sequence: CASHRGTTGGYTF. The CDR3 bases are TGTGCCAGCCACAGGGGGACGACGGGAGGCTACACCTTC.

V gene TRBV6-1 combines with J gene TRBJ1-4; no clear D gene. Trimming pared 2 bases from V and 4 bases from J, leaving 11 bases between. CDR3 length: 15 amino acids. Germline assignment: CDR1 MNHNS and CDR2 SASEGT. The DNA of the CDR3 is TGTGCCAGCAGTGAAAGAGGGAGCGATAATGAAAAACTGTTTTTT. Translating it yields CASSERGSDNEKLFF.

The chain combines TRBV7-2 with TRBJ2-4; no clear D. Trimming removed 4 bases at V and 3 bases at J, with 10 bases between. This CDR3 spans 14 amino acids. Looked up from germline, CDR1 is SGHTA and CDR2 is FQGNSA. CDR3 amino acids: CASSSAFVKNIQYF. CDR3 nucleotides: TGTGCCAGCAGCTCCGCGTTTGTCAAAAACATTCAGTACTTC. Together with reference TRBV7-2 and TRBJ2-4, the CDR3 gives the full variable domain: GAGVSQSPSNKVTEKGKDVELRCDPISGHTALYWYRQSLGQGLEFLIYFQGNSAPDKSGLPSDRFSAERTGGSVSTLTIQRTQQEDSAVYLCASSSAFVKNIQYFGAGTRLSVL.

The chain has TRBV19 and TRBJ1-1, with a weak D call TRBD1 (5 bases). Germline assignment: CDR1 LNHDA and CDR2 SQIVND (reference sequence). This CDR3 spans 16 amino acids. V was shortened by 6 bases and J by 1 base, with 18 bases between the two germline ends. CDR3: CASSPRETYKNTEAFF. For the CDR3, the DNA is TGTGCCAGTAGCCCCAGGGAAACTTATAAGAACACTGAAGCTTTCTTT.

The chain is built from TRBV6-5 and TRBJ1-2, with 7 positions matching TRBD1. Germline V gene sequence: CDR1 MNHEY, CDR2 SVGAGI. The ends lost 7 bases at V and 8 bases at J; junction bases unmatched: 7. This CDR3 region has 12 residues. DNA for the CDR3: TGTGCCAGCAAAAAAGACAGGGACGGCTACACCTTC. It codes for CASKKDRDGYTF.

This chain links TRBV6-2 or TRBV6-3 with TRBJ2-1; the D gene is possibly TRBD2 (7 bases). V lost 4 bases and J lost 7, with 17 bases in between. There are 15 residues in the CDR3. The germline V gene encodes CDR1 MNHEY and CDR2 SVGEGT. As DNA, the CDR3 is TGTGCCAGCAGTTTCAGGGGACTACGTCCGAATGAGCAGTTCTTC. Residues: CASSFRGLRPNEQFF.

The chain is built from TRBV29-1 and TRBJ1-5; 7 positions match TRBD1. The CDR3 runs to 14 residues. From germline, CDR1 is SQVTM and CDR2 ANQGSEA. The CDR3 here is CNVSGSQGGQPQHF. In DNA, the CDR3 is TGCAACGTCTCAGGGTCCCAGGGGGGACAGCCCCAGCATTTT.

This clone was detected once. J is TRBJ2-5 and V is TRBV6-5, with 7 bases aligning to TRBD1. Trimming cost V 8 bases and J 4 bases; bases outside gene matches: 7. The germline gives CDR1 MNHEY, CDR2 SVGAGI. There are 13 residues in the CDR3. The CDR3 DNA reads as TGTGCCAGCGGACAGGCGACCAGAGAGACCCAGTACTTC. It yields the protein CASGQATRETQYF.

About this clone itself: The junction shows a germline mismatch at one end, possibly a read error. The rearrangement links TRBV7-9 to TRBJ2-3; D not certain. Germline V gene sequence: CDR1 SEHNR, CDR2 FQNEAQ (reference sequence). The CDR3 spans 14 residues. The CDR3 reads CASSLMASTPNLDF. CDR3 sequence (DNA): TGTGCCAGCAGCTTAATGGCATCAACCCCAAATTTGGATTTT.